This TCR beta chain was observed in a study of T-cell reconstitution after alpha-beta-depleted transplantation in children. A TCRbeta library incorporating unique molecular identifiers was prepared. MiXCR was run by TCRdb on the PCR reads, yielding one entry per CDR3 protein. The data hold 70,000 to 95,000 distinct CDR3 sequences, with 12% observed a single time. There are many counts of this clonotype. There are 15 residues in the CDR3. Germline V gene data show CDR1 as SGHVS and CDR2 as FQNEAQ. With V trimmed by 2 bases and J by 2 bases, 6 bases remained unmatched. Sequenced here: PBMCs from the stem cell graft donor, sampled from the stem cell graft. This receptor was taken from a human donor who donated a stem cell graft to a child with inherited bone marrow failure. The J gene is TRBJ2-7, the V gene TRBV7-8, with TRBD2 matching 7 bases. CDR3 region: CASSLRGGTPYEQYF. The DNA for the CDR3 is TGTGCCAGCAGCTTACGGGGAGGGACTCCCTACGAGCAGTACTTC.